This T cell receptor beta chain was captured by sequencing in a study of CD8 T cells in Susac syndrome (dated by TCRdb to between 2018 and 2020). For the wider study: Repertoire sequencing was used to test whether CD8+ T cell activation and differentiation in Susac syndrome was antigen driven. Overall study outcomes, separate from this receptor: The TCR sequencing and HLA analysis was acknowledged to have included a relatively small number of individuals.

Points on this clonotype: Which antigen it targets is not known. One base away there is no much larger clone; base qualities are not given.

The CDR3 holds 18 amino acids from the cysteine to the phenylalanine. CDR3 DNA only is kept here, 54 bases in frame from base 1. CDR1 and CDR2 (LGHNA, YNFKEQ) derive from the germline V gene. V ends up 3 bases short and J 3 bases short, with an unmatched junction base count of 15. RNA was extracted using the RNeasy kit, and roughly 0.45 to 1 ug of the RNA was reverse transcribed with random hexamers. The immunoSEQ multiplex PCR assay, which covers 54 Vbeta and 13 Jbeta segments, was used to amplify TCR beta CDR3 regions. PCR amplification bias was corrected by using a synthetic template baseline for primer optimization and computational correction. In the paper's pipeline: Only productive sequences were kept, with reads annotated to V, D and J genes according to IMGT and analyzed in immunoSEQ Analyzer. To calculate clonality, Shannon entropy was normalized by log2 of the number of productive unique sequences and then subtracted from one. For each patient and control, public and private clones were evaluated among the 100 most prevalent clones. Clones were defined as Susac-specific if absent from the healthy and MS cohorts, from roughly 1,100 published viral clones and from other ImmuneACCESS disease sequences. In-frame beta chains were kept once TCRdb had trimmed the public reads at Q25 with fastp and called clones with MiXCR. For every CDR3 protein sequence, its rows merge into one entry that carries the most common genes and DNA. These V and J calls are TCRdb output, not the study's own analysis. The sample has under 350,000 distinct CDR3 sequences on record, roughly nine tenths of them singletons. The ten largest clones capture about 0.063% of the sample.

Peripheral blood CD8+ and CD4+ T cells from healthy donors, Susac syndrome patients and multiple sclerosis patients were profiled using high-throughput TCR beta sequencing. The multiple sclerosis controls were treatment-naive patients who had stable or active relapsing-remitting disease and met the revised McDonald criteria. Bulk CD8+ and CD4+ T cells were purified by magnetic negative isolation, whereas CD8+ TEMRA cells were enriched by FACS. Blood was collected in EDTA tubes and processed within 24 hours, with PBMCs isolated through density gradient centrifugation. PBMCs intended for TCR sequencing were frozen in liquid nitrogen and were later thawed in a 37 degrees C water bath. The sorted or isolated CD4+, CD8+ and CD8+ TEMRA cells had a purity of 90% or higher.

The clonotype was recovered from a human donor with multiple sclerosis. Sequenced sample: CD4+ T cells from PBMCs. Recombination joined TRBV4-2 with TRBJ2-7; TRBD2 fits 9 bases in the junction. For the CDR3, the sequence is CASSQARGAGGRNYEQYF. The DNA reads as follows: TGTGCCAGCAGCCAGGCCAGAGGAGCGGGAGGCAGAAACTACGAGCAGTACTTC.